These 17 T cell receptor beta chains came from one sample sequenced in a study of shared clonotypes between healthy human individuals. CD8 cells classed as naive were CD45RO-negative and positively selected for CCR7, excluding terminally differentiated effector memory CD45RA+ cells. Clones were read by immunoSEQ multiplex PCR, and TCRdb kept only the in-frame ones, dropping some. The sample carries hundreds of thousands of clones, around 95% recorded once. Sequenced sample: naive CD8+ T cells sorted from blood. All receptors derive from a woman in her twenties or thirties in good health.

Points on this clone: The same CDR3 is also encoded by other DNA sequences in this sample. The gene calls are TRBV5-4 and TRBJ2-1; D is ambiguous. Germline lookup yields CDR1 SGHNT and CDR2 YYREEE (reference sequence). V was cut by 3 bases and J by 7 bases, with 5 bases left in between. This CDR3 has 11 amino acids. The CDR3 reads CASSSINEQFF. In nucleotides, the CDR3 is TGTGCCAGCAGCTCGATTAATGAGCAGTTCTTC.

The chain is built from TRBV28 and TRBJ1-1, with unresolved D. The CDR3 length is 16 residues. V dropped 4 bases and J dropped 1 base, with 16 bases sitting between them. Germline-derived CDR1 and CDR2 are MDHEN and SYDVKM. The CDR3 nucleotides are TGTGCCAGCAGTTCCCCCGACGAGACCTCGAACACTGAAGCTTTCTTT. Encoded protein: CASSSPDETSNTEAFF.

J is TRBJ2-5 and V is TRBV27; 9 bases are a match to TRBD2. The CDR3 runs 18 residues. J was trimmed by 5 bases and V by 2 bases; bases with no gene match: 15. Germline V lookup: CDR1 MNHEY, CDR2 SMNVEV (reference sequence). The CDR3 sequence is CASSLGPGSGSNRETQYF. DNA of the CDR3: TGTGCCAGCAGTTTAGGTCCCGGTAGCGGGAGTAACCGGGAGACCCAGTACTTC.

The chain carries TRBV2 and TRBJ2-5; no definite D call. TRBJ2-7 matches the DNA end more closely, so the J call is doubtful. Germline-derived CDR1 and CDR2 are SNHLY and FYNNEI. The CDR3 runs 15 residues. As DNA, the CDR3 is TGTGCCAGCAGTGAAGCGCGTTGGCCTTCCTACGAGCAGTACTTC. Translating it yields CASSEARWPSYEQYF.

The chain carries TRBV6-5 and TRBJ1-5, with 10 bases matching TRBD1. V lost 4 bases, J lost 4 bases, and 4 bases stayed unmatched. This CDR3 contains 15 residues. Per the germline V gene, CDR1 is MNHEY and CDR2 is SVGAGI. Written as DNA, the CDR3 is TGTGCCAGCAGTTGGACAGGGGGAGGGAATCAGCCCCAGCATTTT. Protein product: CASSWTGGGNQPQHF.

This clone showed up just once. The V and J genes are TRBV18 and TRBJ1-2; TRBD1 is a possible D gene (5 bases). The CDR3 loop spans 14 amino acids. CDR1 is KGHSH and CDR2 is LQKENI in the germline V gene. Trimming left V 8 bases short and J 2 bases short, with 15 bases between. The CDR3 DNA follows: TGTGCCAGCGCAGAGGGGACTAACAACTATGGCTACACCTTC. Its protein is CASAEGTNNYGYTF.

This chain joins TRBV25-1 and TRBJ2-1; 15 nucleotides agree with TRBD2. With 10 bases clipped from V and 9 bases from J, the junction kept 4 bases outside the gene matches. This CDR3 is built from 13 residues. Germline V gene lookup returns CDR1 MGHDK and CDR2 SYGVNS. The CDR3 DNA reads as TGTGCCACCTGGACTAGCGGGAGGGGTGAGCAGTTCTTC. This translates into CATWTSGRGEQFF.

This rearrangement joins TRBV7-9 to TRBJ2-1, with 13 bases identical to TRBD2. Unmatched junction bases numbered 9, after V lost 2 bases and J lost 5 bases. The length of the CDR3 is 18 residues. Germline CDR1 reads SEHNR; CDR2 reads FQNEAQ (reference sequence). The CDR3 sequence is CASSLFGLAGDSNNEQFF. CDR3 in DNA: TGTGCCAGCAGCTTATTTGGACTAGCGGGAGATAGCAACAATGAGCAGTTCTTC.

Concerning this clone: Other nucleotide sequences from this sample produce the same CDR3. The rearrangement joins TRBV28 to TRBJ2-1; TRBD2 might be the D (5 bases). V was shortened by 1 base and J by 6 bases, with 10 bases between the two germline ends. Per the germline V gene, CDR1 is MDHEN and CDR2 is SYDVKM. The CDR3 extends over 14 amino acids. This CDR3 reads CASSLLAGSNEQFF. CDR3 DNA sequence: TGTGCCAGCAGTTTATTGGCGGGTTCCAATGAGCAGTTCTTC.

The rearrangement uses TRBV7-9 and TRBJ2-1; D is unresolved. The germline V and J ends were trimmed by 5 bases and 6 bases, with 17 bases remaining between them. This CDR3 has 15 residues. Germline V CDR1 and CDR2: SEHNR, FQNEAQ (reference sequence). The CDR3 bases are TGTGCCAGCAGCCTCGATTGGACGGTCGCCAATGAGCAGTTCTTC. Protein product: CASSLDWTVANEQFF.

This clone showed up just once. CDR3 loop: CASSSWGTGIEETQYF. For the CDR3, the DNA is TGTGCCAGCAGTTCCTGGGGGACAGGGATAGAGGAGACCCAGTACTTC. The chain joins TRBV28 to TRBJ2-5, with TRBD1 matching 9 bases. This CDR3 comprises 16 residues. The junction had 11 bases not matched to a gene; V was cut back by 4 bases and J by 5 bases. Germline-derived CDR1 and CDR2 are MDHEN and SYDVKM. Full variable domain (missing parts from reference TRBV28 and TRBJ2-5): DVKVTQSSRYLVKRTGEKVFLECVQDMDHENMFWYRQDPGLGLRLIYFSYDVKMKEKGDIPEGYSVSREKKERFSLILESASTNQTSMYLCASSSWGTGIEETQYFGPGTRLLVL.

This sequence joins TRBV27 and TRBJ1-2; 8 bases map to TRBD1. Trimming removed 1 base from V and 13 bases from J; junction bases left unmatched: 17. Germline lookup yields CDR1 MNHEY and CDR2 SMNVEV (reference sequence). CDR3 size: 16 residues. The CDR3 sequence is CASSLLGGTGAQGLTF. CDR3 DNA: TGTGCCAGCAGTTTATTGGGGGGGACAGGAGCGCAGGGGCTCACCTTC.

The V and J genes are TRBV7-7 and TRBJ2-1; TRBD2 matches 9 bases. The CDR3 runs to 15 residues. Germline V gene sequence: CDR1 SSHAT, CDR2 FNYEAQ (reference sequence). J lost 8 bases, V lost 4 bases, and 9 bases had no gene match. The CDR3 bases are TGTGCCAGCAGCTCTTATAGCGGGAGTTTTCATGAGCAGTTCTTC. This sequence encodes CASSSYSGSFHEQFF.

The chain employs TRBV15 and TRBJ2-2, with 8 bases matching TRBD1. CDR1 LNHNV and CDR2 YYDKDF come from the germline V gene (reference sequence). The CDR3 covers 16 residues. J was trimmed by 1 base and V by 2 bases; bases with no gene match: 3. This CDR3 reads CATSRSGTGNTGELFF. The CDR3 coding sequence is TGTGCCACCAGCAGATCCGGGACAGGGAACACCGGGGAGCTGTTTTTT.

The V and J genes are TRBV9 and TRBJ1-6, with a possible D match to TRBD1 (5 bases). V dropped 2 bases and J dropped 11 bases, with 11 bases sitting between them. Germline lookup yields CDR1 SGDLS and CDR2 YYNGEE. The CDR3 spans 13 residues. The CDR3 sequence is CASSVSGLAPLHF. The CDR3 DNA reads TGTGCCAGCAGCGTTTCAGGGCTGGCACCCCTCCACTTT.

This clone turned up a few times. Other nucleotide sequences in the sample specify the same CDR3. V usage is TRBV5-4 and J usage is TRBJ2-7; D is unresolved. This CDR3 region has 11 residues. CDR1 and CDR2 (germline): SGHNT, YYREEE (reference sequence). With 1 base removed from V and 5 bases from J, the gap between germline ends came to 4 bases. The CDR3 loop is CASSLLNEQYF. In DNA, the CDR3 is TGTGCCAGCAGCTTGTTGAACGAGCAGTACTTC.

This rearrangement joins TRBV7-9 to TRBJ2-2; 7 bases agree with TRBD1. The CDR3 is made up of 15 amino acids. Germline trimming cut 1 base from V and 4 bases from J; bases unmatched to any gene: 3. The germline CDR1 and CDR2 sequences are SEHNR and FQNEAQ (reference sequence). The chain's CDR3 is CASSLDRGGTGELFF. Written as DNA, the CDR3 is TGTGCCAGCAGCTTAGACAGGGGCGGCACCGGGGAGCTGTTTTTT.